Presented here are 9 T cell receptor beta chains from one specimen sequenced in a study of response to subunit inactivated influenza vaccine. TCRdb reprocessed the RT-PCR reads via MiXCR and lists one record per CDR3 protein. The sample gives more than 450,000 distinct CDR3 sequences, 12% of which show up once; about 10% is in the top ten. Sequences were derived from PBMCs from blood, sampled on the day of vaccination. The source is a man in his fifties who received an inactivated influenza vaccine.

The V call is TRBV12-3 or TRBV12-4, the J call TRBJ2-1, with D possibly TRBD2 on 6 matching bases. This CDR3 is 13 amino acids long. The V end lost 4 bases, the J end lost 9 bases, and 13 bases lay between the germline ends. The CDR3 sequence is CASSSREGGEQFF. CDR3 sequence (DNA): TGTGCCAGCAGTTCCCGTGAGGGAGGTGAGCAGTTCTTC.

This clonotype appeared a few times. The chain links TRBV12-3 or TRBV12-4 to TRBJ2-1, with D tentatively TRBD1 or TRBD2 (6 bases each). This CDR3 has 15 residues. The V end lost 3 bases, the J end lost 4 bases, and 13 bases lay between the germline ends. CDR3 protein: CASSFLGGHYNEQFF. In nucleotides, the CDR3 is TGTGCCAGCAGTTTTCTGGGGGGCCATTACAATGAGCAGTTCTTC.

This clonotype was seen only a few times. The chain couples TRBV18 to TRBJ2-5; possible D gene TRBD1, 5 bases. Germline CDR1 KGHSH, CDR2 LQKENI. Trimming pared 2 bases from V and 5 bases from J, leaving 15 bases between. This CDR3 has 15 amino acids. For the CDR3, the DNA is TGTGCCAGCTCACCAGTGGCAGGGTCATGGGAGACCCAGTACTTC. It encodes CASSPVAGSWETQYF.

The J gene is TRBJ1-2, the V gene TRBV29-1; a possible D gene is TRBD1 (5 bases). V was shortened by 0 bases and J by 6 bases, with 14 bases between the two germline ends. Germline-derived CDR1 and CDR2 are SQVTM and ANQGSEA. The CDR3 covers 14 residues. For the CDR3, the DNA is TGCAGCGTTGAAGATGGTTGGGGGATGGATGGCTACACCTTC. This codes for CSVEDGWGMDGYTF.

This clonotype was seen at least ten times. This sequence joins TRBV3-1 and TRBJ2-3, with 10 bases that match TRBD2. This CDR3 region has 18 residues. V shed 0 bases and J 0 bases; nucleotides not matched to a gene: 6. Germline CDR1 is LGHDT and CDR2 is YNNKEL (reference sequence). CDR3 residues: CASSQDKVAGGSTDTQYF. CDR3 DNA: TGTGCCAGCAGCCAAGATAAGGTAGCGGGGGGTAGCACAGATACGCAGTATTTT.

The genes are TRBV7-3 and TRBJ2-1; no clear D gene. The CDR3 contains 13 residues. Germline CDR1 is SGHTA and CDR2 is FQGTGA. V was trimmed by 5 bases and J by 2 bases, leaving 7 bases between them. This CDR3 is CASSPKAYNEQFF. DNA of the CDR3: TGTGCCAGCAGCCCCAAAGCCTACAATGAGCAGTTCTTC.

This clonotype was observed many times. The chain has TRBV5-1 and TRBJ2-5; 8 positions agree with TRBD1. V lost 0 bases and J lost 5; bases outside the gene matches: 6. Germline V gene data show CDR1 as SGHRS and CDR2 as YFSETQ. The CDR3 sequence is 15 residues long. This CDR3 is CASSLDTGGLETQYF. The CDR3 nucleotides are TGCGCCAGCAGCTTGGATACAGGGGGTTTGGAGACCCAGTACTTC.

CDR3 DNA: TGTGCCAGCAGTTTTGGAGGCGGGAACCACGAGCAGTACTTC. Translating gives CASSFGGGNHEQYF. The chain recombines TRBV5-5 with TRBJ2-7, with D possibly TRBD2 on 6 matching bases. V lost 5 bases and J 5 bases, leaving 17 bases between the germline ends. Germline V gene sequence: CDR1 SGHKS, CDR2 YYEKEE (reference sequence). This CDR3 is built from 14 residues.

In this sample, this clonotype turned up a few times. The chain employs TRBV7-2 and TRBJ2-7, with 10 bases lining up with TRBD1. Trimming removed 5 bases from V and 7 bases from J; junction bases left unmatched: 11. In germline, CDR1 is SGHTA, CDR2 FQGNSA. The CDR3 has 15 residues. In DNA, the CDR3 is TGTGCCAGCAGCCTCACCGGGACAGGGGTAGGGGAGCAGTACTTC. This gives the protein CASSLTGTGVGEQYF.